This entry is about one TCR beta chain. Its antigen is unidentified. The PCR contained 60 Vbeta and 13 Jbeta primers. The assay was immunoSEQ multiplex PCR, and TCRdb's table has in-frame clones only and misses some. The sample shows more than 95,000 clones, around 60% of them seen only once. This record comes from a study of cytomegalovirus exposure and HLA in healthy donors. Findings and limits, study-wide: Reports described diagnosis of cytomegalovirus status by the classifier as highly specific and sensitive.

Germline V gene sequence: CDR1 LGHNT, CDR2 FRNRAP. Trimming removed 4 bases from V and 2 bases from J; junction bases left unmatched: 16. The CDR3 length is 19 residues. The source of this sequence is a woman in her forties or fifties in good health and CMV-seronegative. Input material: PBMCs. V is TRBV12-5 and J is TRBJ1-5; 8 bases align to TRBD1. CDR3 nucleotide sequence: TGTGCTAGTGGTTCCCCACTGACAGGGGCCGGGGGAGGCAATCAGCCCCAGCATTTT. Amino acid sequence: CASGSPLTGAGGGNQPQHF. Based on the CDR3 plus reference TRBV12-5 and TRBJ1-5, the full variable domain is DARVTQTPRHKVTEMGQEVTMRCQPILGHNTVFWYRQTMMQGLELLAYFRNRAPLDDSGMPKDRFSAEMPDATLATLKIQPSEPRDSAVYFCASGSPLTGAGGGNQPQHFGDGTRLSIL.